One and the same sample provided the 18 T cell receptor beta chains below, sequenced in a study of shared clonotypes between healthy human individuals. Using immunoSEQ multiplex PCR, the repertoire was profiled, and TCRdb retains in-frame clones only, with some absent. This sample has approximately 700,000 clones, with around four fifths found just once. Sequenced material: memory CD4+ T cells sorted from blood. Sample subset: CD45RA-negative fraction. These receptors were collected from a woman younger than 45 in good health.

The sample holds a few counts of this clone. The chain recombines TRBV15 with TRBJ2-6; D is undetermined. V lost 1 base to trimming and J lost 2 bases, with 6 bases between them. The germline V gene has CDR1 LNHNV and CDR2 YYDKDF (reference sequence). The CDR3 extends over 15 amino acids. The CDR3 loop reads CATSRVQTGANVLTF. In DNA, the CDR3 is TGTGCCACCAGCAGAGTCCAGACTGGGGCCAACGTCCTGACTTTC.

The DNA of the CDR3 is TGTGCCAGCAGGGGACAGGGCGGACGTGGCTACACCTTC. Its protein product is CASRGQGGRGYTF. V gene TRBV2 combines with J gene TRBJ1-2; 9 positions agree with TRBD1. Trimming at V came to 6 bases and at J to 7 bases, leaving 6 bases not matched to a gene. This CDR3 comprises 13 residues. CDR1 is SNHLY, CDR2 FYNNEI, per germline.

This chain connects TRBV5-4 to TRBJ2-2; TRBD1 matches 7 bases. Losses at the gene ends were 4 bases for V and 4 bases for J; bases not matched to a gene: 4. Germline V CDR1 and CDR2: SGHNT, YYREEE (reference sequence). The CDR3 spans 14 residues. The CDR3 DNA is TGTGCCAGCAGCCGGGGACAGCTCACCGGGGAGCTGTTTTTT. This encodes CASSRGQLTGELFF.

This clone was observed once. The chain combines TRBV5-1 with TRBJ2-6, with D unresolved. This CDR3 comprises 14 residues. V lost 4 bases to trimming and J lost 3 bases, with 8 bases between them. Per the germline V gene, CDR1 is SGHRS and CDR2 is YFSETQ. DNA for the CDR3: TGCGCCAGCAGCCTCCATGATGGGGCCAACGTCCTGACTTTC. Its protein is CASSLHDGANVLTF. Full variable domain (rest looked up from reference TRBV5-1 and TRBJ2-6): KAGVTQTPRYLIKTRGQQVTLSCSPISGHRSVSWYQQTPGQGLQFLFEYFSETQRNKGNFPGRFSGRQFSNSRSEMNVSTLELGDSALYLCASSLHDGANVLTFGAGSRLTVL.

This clone occurred once. In the same sample, other DNA sequences code for this CDR3. This chain links TRBV5-1 with TRBJ2-1; maybe TRBD1 (5 bases). The CDR3 length is 15 residues. From germline, CDR1 is SGHRS and CDR2 YFSETQ. The germline V and J ends were trimmed by 3 bases and 0 bases, with 10 bases remaining between them. The CDR3 loop reads CASSSDSHSYNEQFF. DNA of the CDR3: TGCGCCAGCAGCTCCGACAGCCACTCCTACAATGAGCAGTTCTTC.

The chain uses TRBV20-1 and TRBJ2-7, with no clear D. The CDR3 sequence is 11 residues long. Trimming pared 0 bases from V and 5 bases from J, leaving 5 bases between. CDR1 and CDR2 from the germline V gene are DFQATT and SNEGSKA (reference sequence). DNA of the CDR3: TGCAGTGCTAGAGATACCCACGAGCAGTACTTC. Translating gives CSARDTHEQYF.

This clone was detected once. This chain uses TRBV29-1 with TRBJ2-3, with 9 bases lining up with TRBD1. This CDR3 comprises 15 residues. CDR1 and CDR2 (germline): SQVTM, ANQGSEA. With V trimmed by 6 bases and J by 4 bases, 11 bases remained unmatched. The CDR3 region is CSVALGTGHSDTQYF. Here the CDR3 DNA reads TGCAGCGTCGCGCTGGGGACAGGGCATTCAGATACGCAGTATTTT.

This clone was recorded a few times. The same CDR3 is also encoded by other DNA sequences in this sample. The chain joins TRBV28 to TRBJ1-5, with D tentatively TRBD1 (6 bases). Trimming took 7 bases from V and 2 from J, leaving 12 bases between them. Looked up from germline, CDR1 is MDHEN and CDR2 is SYDVKM. This CDR3 has 14 amino acids. The CDR3 is CASTPRQGNQPQHF. The CDR3 region has the DNA TGTGCCAGCACACCTCGACAGGGCAATCAGCCCCAGCATTTT.

V and J are TRBV7-9 and TRBJ2-3; no clear D gene. Germline lookup yields CDR1 SEHNR and CDR2 FQNEAQ (reference sequence). V lost 5 bases to trimming and J lost 0 bases, with 15 bases between them. The CDR3 contains 16 residues. CDR3 sequence reads: CASSQQNLVSTDTQYF. The DNA of the CDR3 is TGTGCCAGCAGCCAGCAAAATCTGGTTAGCACAGATACGCAGTATTTT.

A remark on this clone: Different DNA sequences within this sample yield the same CDR3. The chain employs TRBV5-1 and TRBJ1-1; 7 bases match TRBD1. The CDR3 length is 15 residues. Trimming cost V 0 bases and J 3 bases; bases outside gene matches: 5. CDR1 SGHRS and CDR2 YFSETQ come from the germline V gene. The CDR3 is CASSLGDRDYTEAFF. CDR3 nucleotides: TGCGCCAGCAGCTTGGGGGACAGAGACTACACTGAAGCTTTCTTT.

The gene calls are TRBV21-1 and TRBJ1-5. TRBV21-1 is classified as a pseudogene. The CDR3 sequence is 14 residues long. The CDR3, as DNA: TGTGCCAGCAGCAAAGTACTAAGCAATCAGCCCCAGCATTTT. It encodes CASSKVLSNQPQHF.

CDR3 sequence reads: CASTQGAGITYEQYF. The CDR3 DNA reads TGTGCCAGCACGCAGGGGGCAGGGATCACCTACGAGCAGTACTTC. The chain has TRBV28 and TRBJ2-7, with 8 positions matching TRBD1. Germline V gene lookup returns CDR1 MDHEN and CDR2 SYDVKM. J gave up 2 bases and V 7 bases, and 10 bases lay outside the gene matches. The CDR3 contains 15 residues.

The V and J genes are TRBV6-6 and TRBJ2-1, with D possibly being TRBD2 (6 bases). The CDR3 runs 13 residues. Trimming left V 2 bases short and J 8 bases short, with 10 bases between. Germline CDR1 and CDR2: MNHNY and SVGAGI (reference sequence). The CDR3 protein is CASSYPSGDEQFF. For the CDR3, the DNA is TGTGCCAGCAGTTACCCTTCGGGAGATGAGCAGTTCTTC.

This clone has just a few counts. The V gene is TRBV5-4, the J gene TRBJ2-2; 10 bases are a match to TRBD2. The V gene's germline CDR1 is SGHNT and CDR2 YYREEE (reference sequence). With 4 bases clipped from V and 0 bases from J, the junction kept 3 bases outside the gene matches. The CDR3 is 16 amino acids. The CDR3, as DNA: TGTGCCAGCAGCCCGCTAGCGGGGGCGAACACCGGGGAGCTGTTTTTT. Protein product: CASSPLAGANTGELFF.

The gene calls are TRBV6-1 and TRBJ2-5; no clear D. Trimming left V 8 bases short and J 7 bases short, with 20 bases between. The germline gives CDR1 MNHNS, CDR2 SASEGT. The CDR3 is 14 residues long. The CDR3 is CASSSYDQRGTQYF. The DNA for the CDR3 is TGTGCCAGCTCTTCGTATGATCAGAGAGGGACCCAGTACTTC.

The table lists this clone with many counts. The chain recombines TRBV5-4 with TRBJ1-1; TRBD1 might be the D (6 bases). The CDR3 is 14 amino acids. In germline, CDR1 is SGHNT, CDR2 YYREEE (reference sequence). V was shortened by 9 bases and J by 1 base, with 16 bases between the two germline ends. The CDR3 DNA is TGTGCCACGGTCGGGGGGCTCGGGAACACTGAAGCTTTCTTT. Translating it yields CATVGGLGNTEAFF.

V usage is TRBV27 and J usage is TRBJ1-5; 8 bases are shared with TRBD1. The germline V gene encodes CDR1 MNHEY and CDR2 SMNVEV (reference sequence). V gave up 5 bases and J gave up 9 bases; unmatched junction bases: 9. The CDR3 is made up of 14 amino acids. The CDR3 DNA reads as TGTGCCAGCAGTGCACAGGGGGGGGGTGCGCCCCAGCATTTT. Its translation: CASSAQGGGAPQHF.

This clone was detected a few times. This chain connects TRBV25-1 to TRBJ1-6, with TRBD1 matching 8 bases. This CDR3 is built from 17 residues. V dropped 2 bases and J dropped 5; count of bases not matched to a gene: 8. Germline loops: CDR1 MGHDK, CDR2 SYGVNS. This CDR3 reads CASSELRQTGDNSPLHF. The CDR3 DNA sequence: TGTGCCAGCAGTGAACTACGCCAGACAGGGGATAATTCACCCCTCCACTTT.